The T cell receptor beta chain under discussion was sequenced for a study of CD8 T cells in Susac syndrome. TCR beta was sequenced from blood CD8+ and CD4+ T cells. With random hexamers, roughly 0.45 to 1 ug RNA was reverse transcribed. Each CDR3 protein is one row after TCRdb ran MiXCR on the immunoSEQ multiplex PCR reads. Among 180,000 or so distinct CDR3 sequences listed, roughly 95% were seen once. The CDR3 runs to 15 residues. Trimming left V 3 bases short and J 5 bases short, with 16 bases between. The chain links TRBV12-3 or TRBV12-4 to TRBJ2-5; TRBD2 might be the D (5 bases). Material: CD4+ T cells from PBMCs. The TCR was taken from a human donor with multiple sclerosis. Written as DNA, the CDR3 is TGTGCCAGCAGTTTCCATGGAGCGGCGGTGGAGACCCAGTACTTC. Residues: CASSFHGAAVETQYF.